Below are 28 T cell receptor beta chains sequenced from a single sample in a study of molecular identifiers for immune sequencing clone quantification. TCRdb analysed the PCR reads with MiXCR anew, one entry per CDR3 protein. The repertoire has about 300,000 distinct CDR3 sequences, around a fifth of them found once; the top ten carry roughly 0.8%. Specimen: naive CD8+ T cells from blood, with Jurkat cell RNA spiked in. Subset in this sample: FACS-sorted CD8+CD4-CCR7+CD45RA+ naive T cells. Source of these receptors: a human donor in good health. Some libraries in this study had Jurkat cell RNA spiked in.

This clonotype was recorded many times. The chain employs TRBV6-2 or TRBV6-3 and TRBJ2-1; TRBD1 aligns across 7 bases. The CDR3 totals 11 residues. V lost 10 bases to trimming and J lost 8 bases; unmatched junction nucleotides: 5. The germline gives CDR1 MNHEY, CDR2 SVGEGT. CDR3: CAMGTADEQFF. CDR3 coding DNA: TGTGCCATGGGGACAGCGGATGAGCAGTTCTTC.

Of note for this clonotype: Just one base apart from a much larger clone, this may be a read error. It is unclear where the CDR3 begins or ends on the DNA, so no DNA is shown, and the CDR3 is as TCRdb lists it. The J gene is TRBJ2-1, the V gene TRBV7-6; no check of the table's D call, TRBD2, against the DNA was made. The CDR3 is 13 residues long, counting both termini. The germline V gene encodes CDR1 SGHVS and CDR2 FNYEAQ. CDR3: CASSWGGGSEQLF.

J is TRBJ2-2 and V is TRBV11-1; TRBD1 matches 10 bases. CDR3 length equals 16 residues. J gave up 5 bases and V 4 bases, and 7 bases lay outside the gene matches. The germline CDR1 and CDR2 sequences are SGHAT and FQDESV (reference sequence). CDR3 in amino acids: CASSSATGGWTGELFF. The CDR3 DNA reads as TGTGCCAGCAGCTCCGCGACAGGGGGCTGGACCGGGGAGCTGTTTTTT.

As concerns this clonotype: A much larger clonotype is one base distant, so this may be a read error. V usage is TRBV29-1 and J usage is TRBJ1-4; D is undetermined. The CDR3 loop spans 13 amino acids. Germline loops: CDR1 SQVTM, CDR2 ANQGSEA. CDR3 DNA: TGCAGCGCCCGGAGAGCAACTAATGAAAAACTGCTTTTT. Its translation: CSARRATNEKLLF.

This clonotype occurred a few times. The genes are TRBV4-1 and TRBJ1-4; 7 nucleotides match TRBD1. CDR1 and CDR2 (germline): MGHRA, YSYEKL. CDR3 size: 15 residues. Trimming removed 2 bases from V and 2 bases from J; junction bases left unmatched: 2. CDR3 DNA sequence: TGCGCCAGCAGCCAACCGGGACAGACTAATGAAAAACTGTTTTTT. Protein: CASSQPGQTNEKLFF.

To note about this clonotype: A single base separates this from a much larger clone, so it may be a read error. The CDR3 DNA reads TGTGCCAGCGGCCCAGAGGGATTAGGGGGCGCTTACGAGACCCAGTACTTC. It yields the protein CASGPEGLGGAYETQYF. V usage is TRBV7-6 and J usage is TRBJ2-5; 7 bases fit TRBD1. The trim removed 8 bases at V and 5 bases at J, leaving 20 bases unmatched. The CDR3 loop spans 17 amino acids. Germline V gives CDR1 SGHVS, CDR2 FNYEAQ.

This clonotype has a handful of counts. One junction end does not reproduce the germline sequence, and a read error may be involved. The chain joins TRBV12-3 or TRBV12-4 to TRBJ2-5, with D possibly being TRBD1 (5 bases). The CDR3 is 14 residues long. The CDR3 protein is CASSFGWGQDTQYF. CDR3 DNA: TGTGCCAGCAGCTTCGGCTGGGGCCAAGACACCCAGTACTTT.

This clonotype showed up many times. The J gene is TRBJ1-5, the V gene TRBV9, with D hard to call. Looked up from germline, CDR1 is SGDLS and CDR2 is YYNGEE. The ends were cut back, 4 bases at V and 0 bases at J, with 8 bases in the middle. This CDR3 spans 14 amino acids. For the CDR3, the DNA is TGTGCCAGCAGCATTGGAAGTAGCAATCAGCCCCAGCATTTT. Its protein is CASSIGSSNQPQHF.

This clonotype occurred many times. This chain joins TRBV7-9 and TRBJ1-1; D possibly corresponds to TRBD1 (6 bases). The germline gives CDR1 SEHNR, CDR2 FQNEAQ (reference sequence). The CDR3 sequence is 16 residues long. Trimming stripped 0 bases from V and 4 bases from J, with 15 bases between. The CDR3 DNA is TGTGCCAGCAGCTTAGCAGACCCTCCAGGGGTCACTGAAGCTTTCTTT. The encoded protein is CASSLADPPGVTEAFF. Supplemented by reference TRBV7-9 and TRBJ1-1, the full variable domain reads DTGVSQNPRHKITKRGQNVTFRCDPISEHNRLYWYRQTLGQGPEFLTYFQNEAQLEKSRLLSDRFSAERPKGSFSTLEIQRTEQGDSAMYLCASSLADPPGVTEAFFGQGTRLTVV.

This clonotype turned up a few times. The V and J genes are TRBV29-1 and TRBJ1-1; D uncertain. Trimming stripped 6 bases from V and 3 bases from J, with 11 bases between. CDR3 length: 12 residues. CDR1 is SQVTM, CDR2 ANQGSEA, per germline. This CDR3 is CSVATKDTEAFF. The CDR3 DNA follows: TGCAGCGTGGCGACTAAGGACACTGAAGCTTTCTTT.

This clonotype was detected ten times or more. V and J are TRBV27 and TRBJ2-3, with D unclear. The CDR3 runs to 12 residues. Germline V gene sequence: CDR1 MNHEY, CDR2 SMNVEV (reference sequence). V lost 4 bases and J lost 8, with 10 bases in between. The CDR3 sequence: CASSYLAGTQYF. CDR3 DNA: TGTGCCAGCAGTTACCTCGCTGGTACGCAGTATTTT.

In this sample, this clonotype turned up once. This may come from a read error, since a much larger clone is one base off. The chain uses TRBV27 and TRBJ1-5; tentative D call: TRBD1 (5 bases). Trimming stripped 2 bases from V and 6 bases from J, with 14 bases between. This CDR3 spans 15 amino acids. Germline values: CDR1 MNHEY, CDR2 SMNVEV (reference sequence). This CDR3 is CASSLVGREGQPQHF. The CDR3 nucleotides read TGTGCCAGCAGTTTAGTAGGCAGGGAGGGTCAGCCCCAGCATTTT.

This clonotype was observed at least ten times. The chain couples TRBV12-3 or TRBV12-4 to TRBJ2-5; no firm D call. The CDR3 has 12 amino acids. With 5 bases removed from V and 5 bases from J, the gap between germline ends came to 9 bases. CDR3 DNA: TGTGCCAGCAGTCAGCGTACGGAGACCCAGTACTTC. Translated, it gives CASSQRTETQYF.

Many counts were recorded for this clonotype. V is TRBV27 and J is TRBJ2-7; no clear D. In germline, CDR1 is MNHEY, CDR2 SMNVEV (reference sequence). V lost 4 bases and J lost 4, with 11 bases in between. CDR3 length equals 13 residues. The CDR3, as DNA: TGTGCCAGCAGTTCGGGTCTCTTTTACGAGCAGTACTTC. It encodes CASSSGLFYEQYF.

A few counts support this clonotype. As DNA, the CDR3 is TGTGCCAGCAGCCGGAACGACAGGACCAAAAATGAGCAGTTCTTC. This sequence encodes CASSRNDRTKNEQFF. The J gene is TRBJ2-1, the V gene TRBV11-3; tentatively, D is TRBD1 (6 bases). Germline V gene sequence: CDR1 SGHNT, CDR2 YENEEA. This CDR3 comprises 15 residues. Trimming stripped 5 bases from V and 7 bases from J, with 18 bases between.

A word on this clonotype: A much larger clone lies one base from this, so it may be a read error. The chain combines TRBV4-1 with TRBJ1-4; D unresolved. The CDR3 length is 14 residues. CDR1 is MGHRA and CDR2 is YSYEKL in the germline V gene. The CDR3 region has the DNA TGCGCCAGCAGCCAAGACCGGTCAAATGAAAGACTGTTTTTT. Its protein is CASSQDRSNERLFF.

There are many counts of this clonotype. DNA for the CDR3: TGCAGTGCTAGAGATGCCAGGGGGTCCGGTGAAAAACTGTTTTTT. It is translated as CSARDARGSGEKLFF. The chain recombines TRBV20-1 with TRBJ1-4; 7 nucleotides align to TRBD1. This CDR3 spans 15 amino acids. Per germline, CDR1 DFQATT and CDR2 SNEGSKA (reference sequence). The junction had 8 bases not matched to a gene; V was cut back by 0 bases and J by 7 bases.

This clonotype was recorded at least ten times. The CDR3 sequence: CSATGQGIEQFF. CDR3 sequence (DNA): TGCAGTGCTACTGGACAGGGGATTGAGCAGTTCTTC. The chain combines TRBV20-1 with TRBJ2-1, with 9 nucleotides matching TRBD1. V was clipped by 4 bases and J by 9 bases; unmatched bases: 4. The CDR3 covers 12 residues. From germline, CDR1 is DFQATT and CDR2 SNEGSKA (reference sequence).

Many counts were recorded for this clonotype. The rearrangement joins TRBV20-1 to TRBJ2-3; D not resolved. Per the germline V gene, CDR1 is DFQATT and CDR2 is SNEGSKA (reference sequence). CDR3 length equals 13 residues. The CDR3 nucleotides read TGCAGCACGACTCCTCCTTCCACAGATACGCAGTATTTT. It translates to CSTTPPSTDTQYF.

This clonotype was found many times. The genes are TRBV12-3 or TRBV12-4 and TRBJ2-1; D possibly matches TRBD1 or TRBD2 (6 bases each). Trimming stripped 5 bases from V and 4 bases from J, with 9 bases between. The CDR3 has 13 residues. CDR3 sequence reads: CASSGGQYNEQFF. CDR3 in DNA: TGTGCCAGCAGTGGGGGGCAGTACAATGAGCAGTTCTTC.

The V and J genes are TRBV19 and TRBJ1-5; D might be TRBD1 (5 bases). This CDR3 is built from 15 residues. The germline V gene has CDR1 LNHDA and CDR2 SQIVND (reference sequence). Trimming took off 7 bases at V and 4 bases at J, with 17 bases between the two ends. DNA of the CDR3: TGTGCCAGTACCGGGGGGAGGGTATGGAATCAGCCCCAGCATTTT. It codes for CASTGGRVWNQPQHF.

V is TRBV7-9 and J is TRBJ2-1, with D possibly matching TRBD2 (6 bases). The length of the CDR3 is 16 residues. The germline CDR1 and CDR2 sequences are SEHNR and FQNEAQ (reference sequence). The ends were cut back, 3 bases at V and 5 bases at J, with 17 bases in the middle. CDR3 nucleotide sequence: TGTGCCAGCAGCTTCCCCCTCCCGGGAGCCCACAATGAGCAGTTCTTC. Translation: CASSFPLPGAHNEQFF.

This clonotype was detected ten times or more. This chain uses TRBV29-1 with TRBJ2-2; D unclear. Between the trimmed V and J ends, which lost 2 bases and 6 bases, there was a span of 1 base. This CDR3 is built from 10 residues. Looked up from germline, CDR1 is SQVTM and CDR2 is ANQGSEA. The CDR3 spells CSVESGELFF. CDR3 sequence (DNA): TGCAGCGTTGAATCCGGGGAGCTGTTTTTT.

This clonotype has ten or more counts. CDR3 in amino acids: CASTSSGGGTDTQYF. The CDR3 region has the DNA TGCGCCAGCACTTCTAGCGGGGGAGGCACAGATACGCAGTATTTT. V usage is TRBV4-1 and J usage is TRBJ2-3; TRBD2 matches 10 bases. CDR3 size: 15 residues. CDR1 MGHRA and CDR2 YSYEKL come from the germline V gene. With 7 bases clipped from V and 1 base from J, the junction kept 5 bases outside the gene matches.

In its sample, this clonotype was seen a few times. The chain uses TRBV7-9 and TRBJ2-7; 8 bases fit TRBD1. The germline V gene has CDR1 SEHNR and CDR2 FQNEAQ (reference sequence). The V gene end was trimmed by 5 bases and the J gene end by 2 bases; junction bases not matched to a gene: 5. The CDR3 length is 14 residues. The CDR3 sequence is CASSRTGLAYEQYF. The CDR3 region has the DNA TGTGCCAGCAGCCGGACAGGGTTGGCCTACGAGCAGTACTTC.

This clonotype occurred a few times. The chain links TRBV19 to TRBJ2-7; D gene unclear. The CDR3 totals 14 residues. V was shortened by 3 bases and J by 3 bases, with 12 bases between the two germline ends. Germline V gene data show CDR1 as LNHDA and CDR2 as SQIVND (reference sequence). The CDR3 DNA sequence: TGTGCCAGTAGTATTCGTATCACCGGCTACGAGCAGTACTTC. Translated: CASSIRITGYEQYF.

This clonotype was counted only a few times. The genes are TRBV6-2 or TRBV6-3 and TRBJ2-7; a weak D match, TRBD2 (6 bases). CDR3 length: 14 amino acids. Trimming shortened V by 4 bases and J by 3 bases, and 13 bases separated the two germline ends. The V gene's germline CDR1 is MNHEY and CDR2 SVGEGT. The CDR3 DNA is TGTGCCAGCAGTTCGGACGGCGGGGTCTACGAGCAGTACTTC. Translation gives CASSSDGGVYEQYF.

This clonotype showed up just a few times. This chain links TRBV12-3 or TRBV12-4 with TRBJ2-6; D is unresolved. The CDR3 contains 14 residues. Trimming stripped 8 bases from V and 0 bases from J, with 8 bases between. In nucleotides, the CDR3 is TGTGCCAGCCTAGAGAGCTCTGGGGCCAACGTCCTGACTTTC. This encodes CASLESSGANVLTF.